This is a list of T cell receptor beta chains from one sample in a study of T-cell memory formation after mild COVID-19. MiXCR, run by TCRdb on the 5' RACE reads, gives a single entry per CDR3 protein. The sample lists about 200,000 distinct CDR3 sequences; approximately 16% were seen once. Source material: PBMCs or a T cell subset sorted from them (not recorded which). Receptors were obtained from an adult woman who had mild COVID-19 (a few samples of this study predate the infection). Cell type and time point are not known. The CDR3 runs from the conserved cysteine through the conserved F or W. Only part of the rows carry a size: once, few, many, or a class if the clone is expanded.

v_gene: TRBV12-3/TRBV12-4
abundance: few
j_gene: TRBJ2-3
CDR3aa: CASSYSGTSDTQYF

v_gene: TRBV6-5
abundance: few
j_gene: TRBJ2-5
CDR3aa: CASSATGFGETQYF

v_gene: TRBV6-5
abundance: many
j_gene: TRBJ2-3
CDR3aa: CASSRTSGSLGTDTQYF

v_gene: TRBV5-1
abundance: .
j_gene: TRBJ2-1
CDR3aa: CASSSERLSYNEQFF

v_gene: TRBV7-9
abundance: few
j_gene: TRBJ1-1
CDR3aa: CASRPPGQIITDTEAFF

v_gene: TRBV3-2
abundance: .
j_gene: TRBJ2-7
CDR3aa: CASSQGLEISYEQYF

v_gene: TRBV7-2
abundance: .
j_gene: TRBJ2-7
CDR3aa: CASSLEGPGKQYF

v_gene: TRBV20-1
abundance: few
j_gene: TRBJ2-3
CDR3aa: CSARESGLSTDTQYF

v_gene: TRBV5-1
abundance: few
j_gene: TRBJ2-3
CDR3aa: CASSAGQSADTQYF

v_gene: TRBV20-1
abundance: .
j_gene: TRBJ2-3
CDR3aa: CSALRREEDTQYF

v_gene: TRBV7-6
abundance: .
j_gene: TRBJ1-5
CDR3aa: CASSLAPSSNQPQHF

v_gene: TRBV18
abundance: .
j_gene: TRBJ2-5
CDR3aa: CASSPQARETQYF

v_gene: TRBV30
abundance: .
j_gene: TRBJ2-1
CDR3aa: CAWSGDDRAREFF

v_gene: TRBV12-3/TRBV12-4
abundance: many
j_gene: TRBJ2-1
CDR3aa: CASSPTPLAGVGNEQFF

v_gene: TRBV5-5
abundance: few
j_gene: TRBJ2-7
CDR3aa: CASSPNNGYEQYF

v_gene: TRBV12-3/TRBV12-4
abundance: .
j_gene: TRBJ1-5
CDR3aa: CASSRQGASNQPQHF

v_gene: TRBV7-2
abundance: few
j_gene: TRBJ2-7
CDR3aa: CASSLKLRSQLYEQYF

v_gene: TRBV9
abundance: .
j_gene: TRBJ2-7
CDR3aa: CASSVATGVVDEQYF

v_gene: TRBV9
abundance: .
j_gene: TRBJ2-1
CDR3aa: CASSVVTNYNEQFF

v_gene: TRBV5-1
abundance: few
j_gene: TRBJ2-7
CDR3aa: CASSLGSSGRTYEQYF

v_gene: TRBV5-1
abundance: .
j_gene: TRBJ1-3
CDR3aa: CASSPGGTSSSGNTIYF

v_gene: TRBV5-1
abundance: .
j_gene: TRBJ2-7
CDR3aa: CASTIGTGALYEQYF

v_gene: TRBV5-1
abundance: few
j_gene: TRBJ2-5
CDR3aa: CASSQPGQASTAQYF

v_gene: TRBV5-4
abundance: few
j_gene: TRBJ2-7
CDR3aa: CASSWAGYEQYF

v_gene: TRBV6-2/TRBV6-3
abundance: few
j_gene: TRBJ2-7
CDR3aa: CASSRTSGEQYF

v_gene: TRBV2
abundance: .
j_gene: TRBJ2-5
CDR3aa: CASKGGTGKEETQYF

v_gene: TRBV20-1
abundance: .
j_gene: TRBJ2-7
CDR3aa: CSAYDPVAYEQYF

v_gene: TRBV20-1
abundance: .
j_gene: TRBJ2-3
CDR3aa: CSAPTPGLAGTDTQYF

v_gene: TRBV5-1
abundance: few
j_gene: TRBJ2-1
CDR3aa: CASSLDASGGPHEQFF

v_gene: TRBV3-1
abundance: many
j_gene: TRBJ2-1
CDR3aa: CASSQDLASVLSYNEQFF

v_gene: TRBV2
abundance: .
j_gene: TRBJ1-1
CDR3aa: CASRDIGQGNTEAFF

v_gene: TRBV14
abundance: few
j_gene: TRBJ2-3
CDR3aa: CASSYGRDTQYF

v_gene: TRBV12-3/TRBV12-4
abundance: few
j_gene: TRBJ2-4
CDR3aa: CASSVTGYLAKNIQYF